One and the same sample provided the 8 T cell receptor beta chains below, sequenced in a study of T cell responses to AZD1222 COVID-19 vaccine. Clones were sequenced by immunoSEQ multiplex PCR, and TCRdb holds only the in-frame ones, with some missing. The sample has 90,000 to 100,000 clones, around 88% seen once. The input for sequencing was peripheral blood, taken on day 0 of AZD1222 vaccination. The receptors come from an adult in good health.

The V call is TRBV7-2, the J call TRBJ2-7; TRBD1 might be the D (6 bases). Trimming stripped 1 base from V and 1 base from J, with 8 bases between. The CDR3 is 14 amino acids. From germline, CDR1 is SGHTA and CDR2 FQGNSA. The CDR3 coding sequence is TGTGCCAGCAGCTTAGTGGGGGCATCCTACGAGCAGTACTTC. Translating gives CASSLVGASYEQYF.

V and J are TRBV28 and TRBJ1-4; D is unresolved. The CDR3 consists of 14 residues. Per germline, CDR1 MDHEN and CDR2 SYDVKM. Trimming stripped 1 base from V and 8 bases from J, with 11 bases between. CDR3 in DNA: TGTGCCAGCAGTTTATATACCCTGGGGGAAAAACTGTTTTTT. Translation gives CASSLYTLGEKLFF.

This clone has just one count. This chain connects TRBV3-1 (or the pseudogene TRBV3-2) to TRBJ2-1; D unresolved. The CDR3 totals 17 residues. In germline, CDR1 is LGHDT, CDR2 YNNKEL (reference sequence). V lost 4 bases and J lost 8, with 24 bases in between. This CDR3 reads CASSPRVVPRRPDEQFF. DNA of the CDR3: TGTGCCAGCAGCCCAAGAGTGGTTCCTCGGCGGCCAGATGAGCAGTTCTTC.

The chain has TRBV30 and TRBJ2-3; 12 nucleotides align to TRBD2. V was pared by 2 bases and J by 4 bases, with 4 bases of the junction left unmatched. CDR1 and CDR2 (germline): GTSNPN, SVGIG (reference sequence). The CDR3 has 15 amino acids. The CDR3 reads CAWSRLAGASDTQYF. In DNA form, the CDR3 reads TGTGCCTGGAGTCGACTAGCGGGAGCCTCAGATACGCAGTATTTT.

Within the sample, this clone is medium-sized. The chain employs TRBV27 and TRBJ2-2; perhaps TRBD1 as D (5 bases). V was clipped by 5 bases and J by 3 bases, with 13 bases between them. The germline V gene encodes CDR1 MNHEY and CDR2 SMNVEV (reference sequence). CDR3 size: 15 residues. The CDR3 bases are TGTGCCAGCAGTGTTGTAGCAGGGCACACCGGGGAGCTGTTTTTT. As protein: CASSVVAGHTGELFF.

The V gene is TRBV18, the J gene TRBJ1-6; D call uncertain. CDR3 length: 13 residues. Germline-derived CDR1 and CDR2 are KGHSH and LQKENI. Trimming removed 2 bases from V and 9 bases from J, with 8 bases in between. CDR3 sequence reads: CASSPSSISPLHF. The CDR3 DNA sequence: TGTGCCAGCTCACCATCCTCCATTTCACCCCTCCACTTT.

The chain links TRBV28 to TRBJ1-1; the match to TRBD1 covers 9 bases. CDR1 is MDHEN, CDR2 SYDVKM, per germline. CDR3 size: 15 residues. With V trimmed by 5 bases and J by 5 bases, 9 bases remained unmatched. The CDR3, as DNA: TGTGCCAGCAGTACTCTACAGGGGGCGAAAACTGAAGCTTTCTTT. The encoded protein is CASSTLQGAKTEAFF.

This CDR3 reads CASSLGNRGGTETQYF. DNA of the CDR3: TGTGCCAGCAGCTTAGGGAACAGGGGAGGGACGGAGACCCAGTACTTC. The V and J genes are TRBV7-8 and TRBJ2-5; tentatively, D is TRBD1 or TRBD2 (7 bases each). This CDR3 is 16 amino acids long. Trimming shortened V by 1 base and J by 5 bases, and 17 bases separated the two germline ends. In germline, CDR1 is SGHVS, CDR2 FQNEAQ. Together with reference TRBV7-8 and TRBJ2-5, the CDR3 gives the full variable domain: GAGVSQSPRYKVAKRGQDVALRCDPISGHVSLFWYQQALGQGPEFLTYFQNEAQLDKSGLPSDRFFAERPEGSVSTLKIQRTQQEDSAVYLCASSLGNRGGTETQYFGPGTRLLVL.